This T cell receptor (beta chain) was observed in a study of control samples from healthy donors and cancer patients. TCRdb keeps only in-frame clones here, not all; method: immunoSEQ multiplex PCR. The table lists about 69,000 clones, around 84% of them singletons. Trimming stripped 8 bases from V and 2 bases from J, with 17 bases between. CDR3 length equals 15 residues. The germline V gene has CDR1 MNHEY and CDR2 SVGAGI. The sequencing input was PBMCs. The gene calls are TRBV6-5 and TRBJ2-3, with D perhaps TRBD2 (6 bases). This clonotype originated in a woman aged 45 to 65 with lung cancer. CDR3 amino acids: CASVTGGGTTDTQYF. For the CDR3, the DNA is TGTGCCAGCGTTACAGGAGGAGGGACCACAGATACGCAGTATTTT.